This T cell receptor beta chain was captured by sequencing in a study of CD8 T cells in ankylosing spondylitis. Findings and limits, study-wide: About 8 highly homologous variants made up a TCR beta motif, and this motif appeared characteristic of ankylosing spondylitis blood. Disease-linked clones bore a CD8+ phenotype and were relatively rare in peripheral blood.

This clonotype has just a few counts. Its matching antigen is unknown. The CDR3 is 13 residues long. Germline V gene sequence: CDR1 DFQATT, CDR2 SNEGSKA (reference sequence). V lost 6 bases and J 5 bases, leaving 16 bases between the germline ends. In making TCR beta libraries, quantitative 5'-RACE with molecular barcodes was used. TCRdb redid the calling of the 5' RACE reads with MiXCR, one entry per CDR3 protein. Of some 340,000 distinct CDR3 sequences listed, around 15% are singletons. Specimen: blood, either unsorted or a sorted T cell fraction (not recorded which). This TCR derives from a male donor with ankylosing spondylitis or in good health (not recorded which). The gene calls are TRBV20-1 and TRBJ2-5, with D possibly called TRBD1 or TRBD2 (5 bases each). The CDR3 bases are TGCAGTGCCTTCGGGACGACGGGGGAGACCCAGTACTTC. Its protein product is CSAFGTTGETQYF.